This TCR beta chain comes out of a study of cytomegalovirus exposure and HLA in healthy donors. 13 Jbeta primers and 60 Vbeta primers were used for the PCR. Sequencing used immunoSEQ multiplex PCR; TCRdb keeps in-frame clones, though not all of them. The table shows around 200,000 clones, with around 83% occurring only once. The sample was PBMCs. The receptor was derived from a girl aged 5-17 years in good health and CMV-seronegative.

The CDR3 region is CASSLWGGGGGQPQHF. CDR3 DNA: TGTGCCAGCAGCTTATGGGGGGGAGGGGGAGGGCAGCCCCAGCATTTT. The chain uses TRBV7-6 and TRBJ1-5; tentative D call: TRBD1 (6 bases). The CDR3 extends over 16 amino acids. CDR1 SGHVS and CDR2 FNYEAQ come from the germline V gene. V lost 2 bases and J 7 bases, leaving 18 bases between the germline ends.